Sequencing of this TCR beta chain was carried out in a study of CXCR4 blockade with PD-1 therapy in pancreatic cancer (dated by TCRdb to the late 2010s). As for the study more broadly: The study combined multiplex immunohistochemistry and TCRbeta immunosequencing of resected pancreatic ductal adenocarcinoma with ex vivo slice culture testing PD-1 and CXCR4 blockade. To assess intratumoral heterogeneity, two geographically distinct regions from each of roughly 6 tumors were TCR-sequenced.

About this clone itself: The clone's antigen remains unknown. An end of the junction does not agree with germline; a read error may underlie this.

Sequences SGHTA (CDR1) and FQGNSA (CDR2) are obtained from the germline V gene. CDR3 length: 13 amino acids, cysteine to phenylalanine. The read is trimmed to its CDR3 DNA, 39 bases read in frame from base 1. What the study reported, not specific to this receptor: Clonal expansion was observed in tumors, with a mean productive clonality of about 0.14 compared with 0.05 in healthy blood, but no correlation between clonality and survival was found. Because only TCRbeta chains were sequenced, true antigen-specificity overlap of convergent dominant clones was left unconfirmed pending paired alpha-beta single-cell sequencing. A strong correlation was found between the frequency of an amino acid clone and the number of distinct nucleotide rearrangements encoding that clone, which suggests convergent selection driven by common tumor antigens.

TCRbeta CDR3 regions were immunosequenced from extracted DNA using the immunoSEQ Assay at Adaptive Biotechnologies. The source study handled its data this way. To measure the absolute abundance of each unique TCRbeta CDR3, the sequences were collapsed and filtered. Clonality, calculated using only productive in-frame rearrangements, was defined as 1 minus Pielou's evenness. Regional overlap was evaluated by tracking the top 100 nucleotide rearrangements across paired samples, and paired versus unrelated samples were compared using the Morisita index. The immunoSEQ Rearrangement Details tool was used to assess whether nucleotide rearrangements converged onto identical amino acid sequences. The immuneACCESS repertoire file appears here via TCRdb, limited to in-frame rearrangements. These files lack a portion of the clones; in checked studies, under half of the deficit traces to unresolved V genes, and the cause of the others is not known. The V and J calls and clone size come from that table; D and trimming were worked out from the DNA. This sample is represented by 5,000 to 6,500 clones; roughly 36% of them were singletons. About 12% of the sample is in the top ten clones.

None of the patients whose archived tumor blocks were used had received neoadjuvant therapy prior to resection. In the preserved-tissue arm of the study, around 33 surgical resection samples from 20 to 25 previously untreated pancreatic ductal adenocarcinoma patients were used. For the resection arm, ten 5-micron curls of FFPE tumor adjacent to the multiplex immunohistochemistry slide were used for DNA extraction. The rearrangement combines TRBV7-2 with TRBJ2-1; no D segment can be confidently identified. Source material: tumor tissue. This sequence originates from a human donor with pancreatic ductal adenocarcinoma. CDR3 reads: CASSLGSRSEQFF. The sequenced DNA: TGTGCTAGCAGCTTAGGGTCTAGGTCTGAGCAGTTCTTC. Where the CDR3 stops, the reference TRBV7-2 and TRBJ2-1 genes take over; the full variable domain is GAGVSQSPSNKVTEKGKDVELRCDPISGHTALYWYRQSLGQGLEFLIYFQGNSAPDKSGLPSDRFSAERTGGSVSTLTIQRTQQEDSAVYLCASSLGSRSEQFFGPGTRLTVL.